These 11 T cell receptor beta chains came from one sample sequenced in a study of blood T cells in healthy people across ages (dated by TCRdb to the mid-2010s). The receptor library was made with 5' RACE. Sequencer: Illumina HiSeq 2500. A second PCR of about 6 to 11 cycles was performed with a sample-barcoded 5' primer and a J-beta primer mix. Using fastp trimming at Q25 and MiXCR clonotype assembly, TCRdb reanalyzed the public sequencing data and kept in-frame beta chains. Rows with a matching CDR3 protein are joined into one entry that keeps the most common DNA and genes. This sample comprises hundreds of thousands of distinct CDR3 sequences, more than 45% of them detected only once. The ten largest clones add up to approximately 13% of the sample. Sequencing used blood. These receptors originate from a woman aged 80 or older in good health.

The gene calls are TRBV7-9 and TRBJ1-5; the D is unclear. CDR1 and CDR2 from the germline V gene are SEHNR and FQNEAQ (reference sequence). The V end was cut by 3 bases, the J end by 4 bases, with 7 bases between. This CDR3 has 13 residues. CDR3 region: CASSFNLNQPQHF. The CDR3 DNA sequence: TGTGCCAGCAGCTTCAACCTAAATCAGCCCCAGCATTTT.

This clonotype was seen only once. A much larger clonotype is one base distant, so this may be a read error. The chain combines TRBV5-1 with TRBJ2-3; 8 nucleotides align to TRBD2. Germline V lookup: CDR1 SGHRS, CDR2 YFSETQ. This CDR3 has 16 amino acids. J gave up 5 bases and V 4 bases, and 12 bases lay outside the gene matches. CDR3 sequence reads: CASSTGTRRMGDTQYF. The CDR3 DNA is TGCGCCAGCAGCACCGGGACTAGGCGTATGGGAGATACGCAGTATTTT.

The genes are TRBV28 and TRBJ1-1; D remains ambiguous. V lost 7 bases, J lost 3 bases, and 6 bases lay in between. The CDR3 loop spans 11 amino acids. CDR1 is MDHEN, CDR2 SYDVKM, per germline. The CDR3 loop is CASTAYTEAFF. The CDR3 DNA sequence: TGTGCCAGCACGGCGTACACTGAAGCTTTCTTT.

This chain joins TRBV7-2 and TRBJ2-7, with 9 bases aligning to TRBD2. The V segment lost 0 bases and the J segment 0 bases; nucleotides outside the gene matches: 6. Per the germline V gene, CDR1 is SGHTA and CDR2 is FQGNSA. The CDR3 totals 17 residues. CDR3 amino acids: CASSLADGTSYSYEQYF. In DNA, the CDR3 is TGTGCCAGCAGCTTAGCAGATGGGACTAGCTACTCCTACGAGCAGTACTTC.

In this sample, this clonotype turned up many times. The genes are TRBV29-1 and TRBJ2-3; the match to TRBD2 covers 12 bases. Trimming cost V 7 bases and J 3 bases; bases outside gene matches: 5. Germline-derived CDR1 and CDR2 are SQVTM and ANQGSEA. The CDR3 loop spans 14 amino acids. The CDR3 loop is CSALAGGRTDTQYF. The CDR3 bases are TGCAGCGCCCTAGCGGGGGGGCGAACAGATACGCAGTATTTT.

Of note for this clonotype: A much larger clone differs by one base, so this may be a read error. V and J are TRBV20-1 and TRBJ2-1, with D perhaps assigned TRBD1 or TRBD2 (5 bases each). With 6 bases removed from V and 13 bases from J, the gap between germline ends came to 19 bases. Germline V gene sequence: CDR1 DFQATT, CDR2 SNEGSKA (reference sequence). The CDR3 runs to 12 residues. The CDR3: CSARGTVGTQFF. The CDR3 region has the DNA TGCAGTGCCCGGGGCACAGTAGGGACCCAGTTCTTC.

Ten or more counts support this clonotype. V usage is TRBV5-6 and J usage is TRBJ2-1; D remains unclear. V lost 0 bases and J lost 10, with 5 bases in between. This CDR3 has 11 residues. The V gene's germline CDR1 is SGHDT and CDR2 YYEEEE. The CDR3 sequence is CASSLDGEQFF. CDR3 in DNA: TGTGCCAGCAGCTTGGATGGGGAGCAGTTCTTC.

This clonotype was picked up many times. The chain links TRBV20-1 to TRBJ2-1; 7 bases align to TRBD2. Germline V gene lookup returns CDR1 DFQATT and CDR2 SNEGSKA (reference sequence). The CDR3 has 15 amino acids. V shed 1 base and J 6 bases; nucleotides not matched to a gene: 9. The CDR3 sequence: CSARVITSEFNEQFF. CDR3 bases: TGCAGTGCTAGAGTTATTACTAGCGAGTTCAATGAGCAGTTCTTC.

Many counts were recorded for this clonotype. The chain has TRBV7-9 and TRBJ2-1; TRBD2 might be the D (5 bases). Germline CDR1 reads SEHNR; CDR2 reads FQNEAQ (reference sequence). Trimming took 4 bases from V and 0 from J, leaving 10 bases between them. CDR3 size: 15 residues. CDR3 residues: CASSSYGGSYNEQFF. The CDR3 DNA reads TGTGCCAGCAGCTCTTACGGAGGCTCCTACAATGAGCAGTTCTTC.

This clonotype was seen at least ten times. A junction boundary mismatches the germline segment, possibly from a read error. The genes are TRBV5-1 and TRBJ2-1, with 11 bases fitting TRBD2. This CDR3 is built from 15 residues. Germline CDR1 SGHRS, CDR2 YFSETQ. The CDR3 DNA is TGTGCCAGCAGTCTGGGCCTAGCGGGAGGTAATGAGCAGTTCTTC. This sequence encodes CASSLGLAGGNEQFF.

The V gene is TRBV7-9, the J gene TRBJ2-1, with 8 bases that match TRBD2. The germline V gene encodes CDR1 SEHNR and CDR2 FQNEAQ (reference sequence). The CDR3 sequence is 16 residues long. The V segment lost 2 bases and the J segment 4 bases; nucleotides outside the gene matches: 7. CDR3 DNA sequence: TGTGCCAGCAGCTTACAACTAGCGGAAGAATACAATGAGCAGTTCTTC. Its protein product is CASSLQLAEEYNEQFF.